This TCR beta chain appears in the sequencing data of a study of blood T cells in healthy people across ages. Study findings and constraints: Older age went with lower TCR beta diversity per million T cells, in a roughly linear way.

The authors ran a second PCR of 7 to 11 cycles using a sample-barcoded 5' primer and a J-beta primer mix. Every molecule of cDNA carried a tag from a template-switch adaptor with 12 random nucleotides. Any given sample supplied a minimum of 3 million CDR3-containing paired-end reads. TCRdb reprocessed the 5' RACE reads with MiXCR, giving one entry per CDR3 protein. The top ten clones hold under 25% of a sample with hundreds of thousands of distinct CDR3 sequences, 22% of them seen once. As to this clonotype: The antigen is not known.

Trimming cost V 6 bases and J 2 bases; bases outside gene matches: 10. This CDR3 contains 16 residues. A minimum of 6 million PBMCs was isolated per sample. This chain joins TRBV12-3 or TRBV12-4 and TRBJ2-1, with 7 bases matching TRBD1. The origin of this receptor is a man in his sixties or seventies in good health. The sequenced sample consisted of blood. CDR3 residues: CASRVGDSRTYNEQFF. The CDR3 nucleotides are TGTGCCAGCAGGGTTGGGGACAGTCGCACCTACAATGAGCAGTTCTTC.